The 27 T cell receptor beta chains given below trace back to one sample, sequenced in a study of cytomegalovirus exposure and HLA in healthy donors. Both 60 Vbeta primers and 13 Jbeta primers went into the PCR. Generated by immunoSEQ multiplex PCR, the TCRdb table keeps only in-frame clones and is missing some. The data contain roughly 99,000 clones, 73% of them seen just once; the ten biggest clones take up 6.5% to 8.5%. Material: PBMCs. These TCRs come from a man in his thirties or forties in good health and CMV-seronegative.

CDR3: CATSRDRTNQETQYF. CDR3 DNA sequence: TGTGCCACCAGCAGAGATCGGACAAACCAAGAGACCCAGTACTTC. This sequence joins TRBV15 and TRBJ2-5; perhaps TRBD1 as D (5 bases). CDR1 is LNHNV and CDR2 is YYDKDF in the germline V gene (reference sequence). V was trimmed by 0 bases and J by 0 bases, leaving 8 bases between them. The CDR3 sequence is 15 residues long.

This clone came up once. The chain couples TRBV6-1 to TRBJ2-7; 10 bases align to TRBD1. This CDR3 is 15 amino acids long. Trimming removed 4 bases from V and 0 bases from J; junction bases left unmatched: 3. Germline loops: CDR1 MNHNS, CDR2 SASEGT. CDR3: CASSVGQGSSYEQYF. CDR3 in DNA: TGTGCCAGCAGTGTGGGACAGGGGTCCTCCTACGAGCAGTACTTC.

This chain connects TRBV30 to TRBJ1-5, with no clear D. This CDR3 is 13 amino acids long. Trimming stripped 3 bases from V and 2 bases from J, with 8 bases between. The germline V gene has CDR1 GTSNPN and CDR2 SVGIG (reference sequence). The CDR3 reads CAWRGKGNQPQHF. CDR3 in DNA: TGTGCCTGGAGGGGCAAGGGCAATCAGCCCCAGCATTTT.

The sample holds one count of this clone. The V gene is TRBV29-1, the J gene TRBJ2-3, with 11 positions matching TRBD2. Germline CDR1 and CDR2: SQVTM and ANQGSEA. Germline trimming cut 6 bases from V and 4 bases from J; bases unmatched to any gene: 9. The CDR3 spans 15 residues. CDR3 bases: TGCAGCGTGCCCATAGCGGGAGGGCCCGCAGATACGCAGTATTTT. It is translated as CSVPIAGGPADTQYF.

This clone was counted a few times. The chain employs TRBV18 and TRBJ2-5, with 7 bases lining up with TRBD1. The V gene's germline CDR1 is KGHSH and CDR2 LQKENI. Unmatched junction bases numbered 5, after V lost 3 bases and J lost 4 bases. CDR3 length equals 14 residues. This CDR3 is CASSPTGLGETQYF. CDR3 in DNA: TGTGCCAGCTCACCGACAGGGTTGGGAGAGACCCAGTACTTC.

This clone was picked up a small number of times. This rearrangement joins TRBV1 to TRBJ1-5; no DNA check was done on the table's D call, TRBD1. TRBV1 is shown as a pseudogene. The CDR3 contains 15 residues. CDR3 bases: TGCACCAGCAGCCCCGGGACAGGCCTTAATCAGCCCCAGCATTTT. Its translation is CTSSPGTGLNQPQHF.

The rearrangement links TRBV27 to TRBJ1-5, with D unclear. There are 13 residues in the CDR3. V was pared by 3 bases and J by 5 bases, with 8 bases between. Looked up from germline, CDR1 is MNHEY and CDR2 is SMNVEV (reference sequence). CDR3 sequence reads: CASSLNGYQPQHF. The CDR3 DNA reads TGTGCCAGCAGTTTGAACGGGTATCAGCCCCAGCATTTT.

The chain joins TRBV5-1 to TRBJ2-7; 7 bases match TRBD2. The CDR3 sequence is 15 residues long. Trimming took 0 bases from V and 3 from J; bases not matched to a gene: 6. Germline-derived CDR1 and CDR2 are SGHRS and YFSETQ. As DNA, the CDR3 is TGCGCCAGCAGCTTGGCCTCAGGGAGGGTCTACGAGCAGTACTTC. Its protein is CASSLASGRVYEQYF.

This clone was observed a handful of times. The V and J genes are TRBV11-2 and TRBJ1-5; D is possibly TRBD1 (6 bases). The germline CDR1 and CDR2 sequences are SGHAT and FQNNGV. The V gene lost 5 bases and the J gene lost 5 bases, with 13 bases spanning the gap. CDR3 length: 14 residues. CDR3 residues: CASSGGQAYQPQHF. The CDR3 coding sequence is TGTGCCAGCAGCGGGGGACAAGCGTATCAGCCCCAGCATTTT.

This sequence joins TRBV7-2 and TRBJ2-7; D is possibly TRBD1 (6 bases). V was cut by 5 bases and J by 0 bases, with 14 bases left in between. The CDR3 length is 15 residues. CDR1 and CDR2 (germline): SGHTA, FQGNSA. CDR3 region: CASSRRTESSYEQYF. In DNA form, the CDR3 reads TGTGCCAGCAGCCGCCGGACAGAAAGCTCCTACGAGCAGTACTTC. The full variable domain, its missing parts supplied by reference TRBV7-2 and TRBJ2-7, is GAGVSQSPSNKVTEKGKDVELRCDPISGHTALYWYRQSLGQGLEFLIYFQGNSAPDKSGLPSDRFSAERTGGSVSTLTIQRTQQEDSAVYLCASSRRTESSYEQYFGPGTRLTVT.

The chain combines TRBV7-9 with TRBJ1-6; the D is unclear. CDR1 and CDR2 from the germline V gene are SEHNR and FQNEAQ (reference sequence). The CDR3 extends over 15 amino acids. V was cut by 5 bases and J by 0 bases, with 8 bases left in between. The CDR3, as DNA: TGTGCCAGCAGCCCACAGAGCTCCTATAATTCACCCCTCCACTTT. This gives the protein CASSPQSSYNSPLHF.

This clone was recorded once. The chain has TRBV4-1 and TRBJ1-5, with a possible D match to TRBD1 (5 bases). Germline CDR1 is MGHRA and CDR2 is YSYEKL. The CDR3 runs to 15 residues. Trimming pared 0 bases from V and 7 bases from J, leaving 13 bases between. The CDR3 sequence: CASSQDWGGGQPQHF. In DNA form, the CDR3 reads TGCGCCAGCAGCCAAGACTGGGGGGGAGGGCAGCCCCAGCATTTT.

The gene calls are TRBV5-1 and TRBJ2-5; TRBD1 agrees at 8 bases. Germline V gene data show CDR1 as SGHRS and CDR2 as YFSETQ. Trimming took 4 bases from V and 2 from J; bases not matched to a gene: 10. The CDR3 has 16 residues. This chain's CDR3 is CASSPNPQGGQETQYF. CDR3 in DNA: TGCGCCAGCAGCCCCAATCCACAGGGGGGACAAGAGACCCAGTACTTC.

The chain combines TRBV7-3 with TRBJ2-7; possible D gene TRBD1, 6 bases. The V gene lost 7 bases and the J gene lost 7 bases, with 20 bases spanning the gap. Germline assignment: CDR1 SGHTA and CDR2 FQGTGA. This CDR3 region has 14 residues. CDR3 region: CASIGTGTFGEQYF. CDR3 DNA sequence: TGTGCCAGCATTGGAACAGGGACCTTTGGTGAGCAGTACTTC.

The chain carries TRBV19 and TRBJ2-1; 9 bases map to TRBD2. Trimming cost V 6 bases and J 4 bases; bases outside gene matches: 4. Germline CDR1 and CDR2: LNHDA and SQIVND (reference sequence). This CDR3 contains 14 residues. In DNA, the CDR3 is TGTGCCAGTAGGGATAGCGGGGGATACAATGAGCAGTTCTTC. Its protein product is CASRDSGGYNEQFF.

The chain has TRBV15 and TRBJ2-1; D perhaps matches TRBD2 (6 bases). CDR1 is LNHNV and CDR2 is YYDKDF in the germline V gene (reference sequence). V lost 3 bases, J lost 2 bases, and 8 bases lay in between. CDR3 length: 14 residues. CDR3 bases: TGTGCCACCAGCAGGCGGGACCCCTACAATGAGCAGTTCTTC. The encoded protein is CATSRRDPYNEQFF.

This clone was counted only a few times. The V and J genes are TRBV29-1 and TRBJ2-1; 7 bases are a match to TRBD2. With 4 bases clipped from V and 6 bases from J, the junction kept 6 bases outside the gene matches. The CDR3 is 13 residues long. The germline V gene encodes CDR1 SQVTM and CDR2 ANQGSEA. CDR3: CSVALAAVNEQFF. CDR3 sequence (DNA): TGCAGCGTTGCTCTAGCGGCAGTCAATGAGCAGTTCTTC.

A single count supports this clone. The rearrangement links TRBV5-1 to TRBJ2-3, with 8 bases identical to TRBD2. The CDR3 extends over 19 amino acids. The J segment lost 2 bases and the V segment lost 0 bases, leaving 14 bases of the junction unmatched. Per germline, CDR1 SGHRS and CDR2 YFSETQ. CDR3 in amino acids: CASSLDLAGGITLTDTQYF. In DNA form, the CDR3 reads TGCGCCAGCAGCTTGGATCTAGCGGGTGGGATAACGCTCACAGATACGCAGTATTTT. Supplemented by reference TRBV5-1 and TRBJ2-3, the full variable domain reads KAGVTQTPRYLIKTRGQQVTLSCSPISGHRSVSWYQQTPGQGLQFLFEYFSETQRNKGNFPGRFSGRQFSNSRSEMNVSTLELGDSALYLCASSLDLAGGITLTDTQYFGPGTRLTVL.

The chain links TRBV27 to TRBJ2-5, with TRBD1 matching 7 bases. V dropped 4 bases and J dropped 11; count of bases not matched to a gene: 13. The CDR3 length is 14 residues. Germline lookup yields CDR1 MNHEY and CDR2 SMNVEV (reference sequence). The CDR3 DNA reads as TGTGCCAGCAGTTCCGCAGGGGGTTCACTTGAGCAGTACTTC. It is translated as CASSSAGGSLEQYF.

J is TRBJ2-1 and V is TRBV5-4; the match to TRBD2 covers 12 bases. After removal of 4 bases from V and 0 bases from J, the junction contained 8 bases not matched to a gene. The CDR3 consists of 18 residues. Germline V gene sequence: CDR1 SGHNT, CDR2 YYREEE (reference sequence). CDR3 sequence (DNA): TGTGCCAGCAGCCGGACTAGCGGGGCTACGAGCTCCTACAATGAGCAGTTCTTC. Protein sequence: CASSRTSGATSSYNEQFF.

This CDR3 is CATKGAGETQYF. The CDR3 DNA reads TGTGCCACCAAGGGGGCTGGAGAGACCCAGTACTTC. The rearrangement links TRBV15 to TRBJ2-5; the match to TRBD1 covers 7 bases. Per the germline V gene, CDR1 is LNHNV and CDR2 is YYDKDF (reference sequence). The length of the CDR3 is 12 residues. V trimming: 7 bases; J trimming: 4 bases; junction bases outside the gene matches: 3.

About this clone itself: Other DNA sequences within the sample encode an identical CDR3. The chain is built from TRBV29-1 and TRBJ2-1, with D possibly TRBD1 on 5 matching bases. This CDR3 comprises 13 residues. Trimming took 4 bases from V and 0 from J, leaving 7 bases between them. In germline, CDR1 is SQVTM, CDR2 ANQGSEA. Here the CDR3 reads CSVGQTSYNEQFF. The DNA of the CDR3 is TGCAGCGTTGGACAGACCTCCTACAATGAGCAGTTCTTC.

V is TRBV7-3 and J is TRBJ2-7; 7 bases align to TRBD1. The CDR3 contains 15 residues. Germline-derived CDR1 and CDR2 are SGHTA and FQGTGA. With V trimmed by 2 bases and J by 0 bases, 4 bases remained unmatched. As DNA, the CDR3 is TGTGCCAGCAGCTTAGCCTGGGACAGCTCCTACGAGCAGTACTTC. Its translation is CASSLAWDSSYEQYF.

The V call is TRBV5-1, the J call TRBJ1-6, with D tentatively TRBD1 (6 bases). The CDR3 contains 17 residues. The V end lost 4 bases, the J end lost 6 bases, and 20 bases lay between the germline ends. The germline gives CDR1 SGHRS, CDR2 YFSETQ. Written as DNA, the CDR3 is TGCGCCAGCAGCCCCTCCGGGGGGGGCGTTGGTAATTCACCCCTCCACTTT. Amino acids: CASSPSGGGVGNSPLHF.

The J gene is TRBJ1-5, the V gene TRBV6-1; no firm D call. V gave up 2 bases and J gave up 1 base, with 12 bases separating them. Germline V lookup: CDR1 MNHNS, CDR2 SASEGT. This CDR3 region has 16 residues. Here the CDR3 DNA reads TGTGCCAGCAGTGAAAGGAGGGCCGGGAGCAATCAGCCCCAGCATTTT. Its translation is CASSERRAGSNQPQHF.

The chain uses TRBV5-1 and TRBJ2-7; D may be TRBD1 (5 bases). This CDR3 has 14 residues. CDR1 and CDR2 from the germline V gene are SGHRS and YFSETQ. V shed 3 bases and J shed 2 bases, with 12 bases lying between them. The DNA for the CDR3 is TGCGCCAGCAGCTCGTCGACAGTTCCCTACGAGCAGTACTTC. Translated: CASSSSTVPYEQYF.

V and J are TRBV5-4 and TRBJ2-7; a possible D gene is TRBD2 (5 bases). V shed 1 base and J shed 5 bases, with 13 bases lying between them. From germline, CDR1 is SGHNT and CDR2 YYREEE (reference sequence). This CDR3 spans 14 amino acids. As DNA, the CDR3 is TGTGCCAGCAGCTTGTCCCTAGCTGCCAACGAGCAGTACTTC. Protein sequence: CASSLSLAANEQYF.